Each of the 17 T cell receptor beta chains below was sequenced from the same sample in a study of cytomegalovirus exposure and HLA in healthy donors. The PCR ran on 60 Vbeta and 13 Jbeta primers. Measured with immunoSEQ multiplex PCR; TCRdb has only the in-frame clones, and not every one. The sample carries approximately 110,000 clones, around 79% recorded once. Sequencing input: PBMCs. The receptors derive from a middle-aged woman in good health and CMV-seronegative.

This chain connects TRBV6-5 to TRBJ1-2; the D is unclear. The germline V gene encodes CDR1 MNHEY and CDR2 SVGAGI. Trimming took off 10 bases at V and 1 base at J, with 10 bases between the two ends. This CDR3 region has 12 residues. The CDR3 DNA sequence: TGTGCCACAGCACGGAGTAACTATGGCTACACCTTC. Translation gives CATARSNYGYTF.

This clone was picked up one time. The J gene is TRBJ1-1, the V gene TRBV11-1; TRBD1 aligns across 8 bases. CDR3 size: 17 residues. Germline assignment: CDR1 SGHAT and CDR2 FQDESV (reference sequence). V was clipped by 2 bases and J by 0 bases; unmatched bases: 8. CDR3 nucleotides: TGTGCCAGCAGCTTAACACAGGGGGGGGCCATGAACACTGAAGCTTTCTTT. Amino acids: CASSLTQGGAMNTEAFF.

The V gene is TRBV6-5, the J gene TRBJ1-1; D gene unclear. The germline gives CDR1 MNHEY, CDR2 SVGAGI. Trimming shortened V by 6 bases and J by 6 bases, and 14 bases separated the two germline ends. The CDR3 is made up of 13 amino acids. The CDR3 sequence: CASSRVPPAEAFF. In nucleotides, the CDR3 is TGTGCCAGCAGCCGCGTCCCCCCGGCTGAAGCTTTCTTT.

The CDR3 spells CASSSLAGGEQYF. The CDR3 nucleotides are TGTGCCAGCAGCAGCCTAGCGGGGGGGGAGCAGTACTTC. V and J are TRBV7-2 and TRBJ2-7; 12 nucleotides line up with TRBD2. The CDR3 has 13 amino acids. CDR1 and CDR2 from the germline V gene are SGHTA and FQGNSA. V lost 5 bases and J lost 7; bases outside the gene matches: 3.

As DNA, the CDR3 is TGTGCCAGCAGCCCAATAGCGGGGGGTTTCACAGATACGCAGTATTTT. Protein product: CASSPIAGGFTDTQYF. The V call is TRBV4-2, the J call TRBJ2-3, with TRBD2 identical over 10 bases. Trimming took 4 bases from V and 2 from J; bases not matched to a gene: 6. CDR1 is LGHNA, CDR2 YNFKEQ, per germline. This CDR3 region has 16 residues.

The genes are TRBV4-3 and TRBJ2-7, with D unresolved. This CDR3 comprises 13 residues. From germline, CDR1 is LGHNA and CDR2 YSLEER. V dropped 3 bases and J dropped 4 bases, with 10 bases sitting between them. CDR3 amino acids: CASSHDTDYEQYF. The CDR3 region has the DNA TGCGCCAGCAGCCATGATACAGATTACGAGCAGTACTTC.

V usage is TRBV5-5 and J usage is TRBJ1-5, with 7 bases aligning to TRBD1. CDR1 is SGHKS, CDR2 YYEKEE, per germline (reference sequence). The CDR3 runs 14 residues. Losses at the gene ends were 4 bases for V and 3 bases for J; bases not matched to a gene: 4. The CDR3 DNA sequence: TGTGCCAGCAGCCCGGGACAGCTCAATCAGCCCCAGCATTTT. This gives the protein CASSPGQLNQPQHF.

CDR3 coding DNA: TGTGCCAGCAGCCGGGACAGCACAGACACCATATATTTT. This codes for CASSRDSTDTIYF. This chain connects TRBV9 to TRBJ1-3; 7 nucleotides line up with TRBD1. In germline, CDR1 is SGDLS, CDR2 YYNGEE. J lost 8 bases, V lost 4 bases, and 6 bases had no gene match. This CDR3 is 13 amino acids long.

The chain couples TRBV28 to TRBJ2-3; D may be TRBD2 (7 bases). Trimming took off 6 bases at V and 1 base at J, with 20 bases between the two ends. CDR3 length: 17 residues. Germline V gives CDR1 MDHEN, CDR2 SYDVKM. Here the CDR3 DNA reads TGTGCCAGCAGCTTGCGGGGGCAGGGATCTGGCACAGATACGCAGTATTTT. Amino acids: CASSLRGQGSGTDTQYF. The whole variable domain, filled in from reference TRBV28 and TRBJ2-3, reads DVKVTQSSRYLVKRTGEKVFLECVQDMDHENMFWYRQDPGLGLRLIYFSYDVKMKEKGDIPEGYSVSREKKERFSLILESASTNQTSMYLCASSLRGQGSGTDTQYFGPGTRLTVL.

The chain combines TRBV30 with TRBJ2-5, with TRBD1 matching 7 bases. The germline V gene encodes CDR1 GTSNPN and CDR2 SVGIG (reference sequence). The CDR3 spans 14 residues. Trimming removed 5 bases from V and 5 bases from J; junction bases left unmatched: 11. CDR3 sequence (DNA): TGTGCCTGGGAGAGACAGGGCCTTCGCGAGACCCAGTACTTC. The encoded protein is CAWERQGLRETQYF. Together with reference TRBV30 and TRBJ2-5, the CDR3 gives the full variable domain: SQTIHQWPATLVQPVGSPLSLECTVEGTSNPNLYWYRQAAGRGLQLLFYSVGIGQISSEVPQNLSASRPQDRQFILSSKKLLLSDSGFYLCAWERQGLRETQYFGPGTRLLVL.

Regarding this clone: An end of the junction does not agree with germline; a read error may underlie this. The rearrangement links TRBV7-7 to TRBJ2-6; TRBD2 aligns across 11 bases. The CDR3 consists of 17 residues. Germline V gene sequence: CDR1 SSHAT, CDR2 FNYEAQ (reference sequence). The CDR3 spells CASSSLAGGFGANVLTF. The CDR3 DNA follows: TGTGCTAGCAGCTCCCTAGCGGGAGGTTTTGGGGCCAACGTCCTGACTTTC.

The rearrangement uses TRBV25-1 and TRBJ2-7; 8 bases are shared with TRBD2. The CDR3 is made up of 16 amino acids. V shed 5 bases and J 4 bases; nucleotides not matched to a gene: 13. Germline V CDR1 and CDR2: MGHDK, SYGVNS. For the CDR3, the DNA is TGTGCCAGCAGTCCGAATGCGGGGGGCGAGGTATACGAGCAGTACTTC. The encoded protein is CASSPNAGGEVYEQYF.

With respect to this clone: Other DNA sequences in this sample translate to the same CDR3. The chain uses TRBV5-1 and TRBJ1-3; D remains ambiguous. V was pared by 0 bases and J by 3 bases, with 7 bases between. Germline assignment: CDR1 SGHRS and CDR2 YFSETQ. This CDR3 region has 14 residues. The chain's CDR3 is CASSLAGYGNTIYF. CDR3 coding DNA: TGCGCCAGCAGCTTGGCGGGGTATGGAAACACCATATATTTT.

The V and J genes are TRBV5-1 and TRBJ1-4; 7 bases line up with TRBD1. The CDR3 extends over 16 amino acids. Germline CDR1 is SGHRS and CDR2 is YFSETQ. V trimming: 5 bases; J trimming: 0 bases; junction bases outside the gene matches: 7. DNA of the CDR3: TGCGCCAGCAGGGACAGGCATACCTCAACTAATGAAAAACTGTTTTTT. As protein: CASRDRHTSTNEKLFF.

V usage is TRBV5-1 and J usage is TRBJ2-3, with 10 bases that match TRBD2. The germline CDR1 and CDR2 sequences are SGHRS and YFSETQ. The ends lost 6 bases at V and 6 bases at J; junction bases unmatched: 4. The CDR3 contains 13 residues. CDR3 in DNA: TGCGCCAGCAAAGCGGGGGGGAGTGATACGCAGTATTTT. Its translation is CASKAGGSDTQYF.

This clone was observed many times. This chain uses TRBV6-1 with TRBJ2-3; D may be TRBD1 (6 bases). Germline V CDR1 and CDR2: MNHNS, SASEGT. Trimming left V 3 bases short and J 2 bases short, with 9 bases between. The length of the CDR3 is 14 residues. CDR3 coding DNA: TGTGCCAGCAGTGAGCAGGGGTACACAGATACGCAGTATTTT. Translated, it gives CASSEQGYTDTQYF.

About this clone: Compared with germline, one end of the junction differs, possibly owing to a read error. J is TRBJ2-3 and V is TRBV7-2; the match to TRBD1 covers 8 bases. CDR3 length equals 12 residues. Germline CDR1 is SGHTA and CDR2 is FQGNSA. The CDR3 DNA reads as TGTGCCAGCAGTTTAGTTGACAGGGGGCAGTATTTT. Translated: CASSLVDRGQYF.